Following are 6 T cell receptor beta chains from one sample sequenced in a study of blood T cell repertoires in COVID-19 (dated by TCRdb to the early 2020s). Library preparation was by the immunoSEQ multiplex PCR assay. As stored in TCRdb, this immuneACCESS dataset retains in-frame rearrangements with V and J assigned. A fraction of the clones does not appear; measured against another copy, unresolved V genes explain less than half of the discrepancy, and the remainder lacks a known reason. The sample table shows roughly 180,000 clones, and 85% to 90% are seen once. Almost 1% of the sample is held by the ten biggest clonotypes. Sequencing was carried out using peripheral blood. These receptors all come from a man between 18 and 35 years old with acute or convalescent COVID-19.

As regards this clone: At one end the junction does not follow the germline gene, possibly because of a read error. This chain links TRBV10-2 with TRBJ2-7; tentative D call: TRBD1 (6 bases). Germline V CDR1 and CDR2: WSHSY, SAAADI. The CDR3 is made up of 13 amino acids. The CDR3 region is CASTRGYSYGQYF. CDR3 nucleotides: TGCGCCAGCACCAGGGGATACTCCTACGGGCAGTACTTC.

The J gene is TRBJ1-1, the V gene TRBV7-2; weak D call: TRBD1 (6 bases). Per the germline V gene, CDR1 is SGHTA and CDR2 is FQGNSA. V lost 7 bases to trimming and J lost 0 bases, with 24 bases between them. CDR3 length equals 18 residues. CDR3 DNA sequence: TGTGCCAGCAACGGAAAGAGGGGGGGCATGATCTTGAACACTGAAGCTTTCTTT. Translating it yields CASNGKRGGMILNTEAFF.

This rearrangement joins TRBV6-1 to TRBJ2-5; possible D gene TRBD2, 6 bases. V lost 2 bases to trimming and J lost 5 bases, with 12 bases between them. This CDR3 is 14 amino acids long. Germline loops: CDR1 MNHNS, CDR2 SASEGT. The CDR3 sequence: CASSEFGGMETQYF. The CDR3 DNA reads TGTGCCAGCAGTGAATTCGGAGGGATGGAGACCCAGTACTTC.

The chain carries TRBV18 and TRBJ2-7; 11 positions agree with TRBD1. The CDR3 is made up of 14 amino acids. Germline V gene lookup returns CDR1 KGHSH and CDR2 LQKENI. J lost 6 bases, V lost 5 bases, and 6 bases had no gene match. The CDR3 spells CASSSDRGPIEQYF. Here the CDR3 DNA reads TGTGCCAGCTCATCGGACAGGGGGCCCATCGAGCAGTACTTC.

V gene TRBV12-3 or TRBV12-4 combines with J gene TRBJ2-7; a weak D match, TRBD1 (6 bases). CDR3 length: 12 amino acids. Trimming stripped 2 bases from V and 6 bases from J, with 8 bases between. CDR3 residues: CASSLRRGEQYV. The DNA of the CDR3 is TGTGCCAGCAGTTTACGCAGGGGCGAGCAGTACGTC.

This chain links TRBV5-4 with TRBJ1-6; D gene ambiguous. Germline-derived CDR1 and CDR2 are SGHNT and YYREEE (reference sequence). V lost 0 bases, J lost 0 bases, and 10 bases lay in between. The CDR3 length is 17 residues. CDR3 DNA: TGTGCCAGCAGCTTGGAGTTGGGGAGCTCCTATAATTCACCCCTCCACTTT. Protein sequence: CASSLELGSSYNSPLHF.